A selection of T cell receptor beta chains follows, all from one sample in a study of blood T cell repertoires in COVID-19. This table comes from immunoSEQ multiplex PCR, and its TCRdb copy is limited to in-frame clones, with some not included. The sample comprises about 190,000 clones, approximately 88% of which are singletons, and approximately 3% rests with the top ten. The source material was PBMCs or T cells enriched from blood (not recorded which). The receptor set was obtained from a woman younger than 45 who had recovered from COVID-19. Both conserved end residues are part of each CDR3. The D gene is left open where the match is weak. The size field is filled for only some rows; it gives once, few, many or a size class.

CDR3 protein: CASSQATVLGNQPQHF; CDR3 DNA: TGTGCCAGTAGTCAAGCGACAGTCTTGGGCAATCAGCCCCAGCATTTT; V gene: TRBV19; CDR3 length: 16; J gene: TRBJ1-5; D gene: NA; clone size: NA
CDR3 protein: CATSFAGVYGYTF; CDR3 DNA: TGTGCCACCAGTTTTGCAGGGGTCTATGGCTACACCTTC; V gene: TRBV24-1; CDR3 length: 13; J gene: TRBJ1-2; D gene: NA; clone size: NA
CDR3 protein: CASSEDPRGAWTEAFF; CDR3 DNA: TGTGCCAGCAGTGAAGACCCTCGGGGGGCGTGGACTGAAGCTTTCTTT; V gene: TRBV2; CDR3 length: 16; J gene: TRBJ1-1; D gene: NA; clone size: NA
CDR3 protein: CASSPGQYGYTF; CDR3 DNA: TGTGCCAGCAGTCCGGGACAGTATGGCTACACCTTC; V gene: TRBV27; CDR3 length: 12; J gene: TRBJ1-2; D gene: TRBD1; clone size: NA
CDR3 protein: CASSFSSTSGGSDTQYF; CDR3 DNA: TGTGCCAGCAGCTTCTCCTCTACTAGCGGGGGTTCAGATACGCAGTATTTT; V gene: TRBV7-2; CDR3 length: 17; J gene: TRBJ2-3; D gene: TRBD2; clone size: NA
CDR3 protein: CASSPLNRDDQPQHF; CDR3 DNA: TGTGCCAGCAGCCCACTGAACAGGGACGATCAGCCCCAGCATTTT; V gene: TRBV4-2; CDR3 length: 15; J gene: TRBJ1-5; D gene: NA; clone size: NA
CDR3 protein: CASSLTTSGTESYEQYF; CDR3 DNA: TGTGCCAGCAGCCTAACCACTTCCGGGACAGAAAGCTACGAGCAGTACTTC; V gene: TRBV7-8; CDR3 length: 17; J gene: TRBJ2-7; D gene: TRBD1; clone size: NA
CDR3 protein: CASSWGRRLNEQFF; CDR3 DNA: TGTGCCAGCAGTTGGGGGAGGAGACTAAATGAGCAGTTCTTC; V gene: TRBV6-5; CDR3 length: 14; J gene: TRBJ2-1; D gene: NA; clone size: NA
CDR3 protein: CASSEVAQPQHF; CDR3 DNA: TGTGCCAGCAGTGAAGTGGCCCAGCCCCAGCATTTT; V gene: TRBV6-1; CDR3 length: 12; J gene: TRBJ1-5; D gene: NA; clone size: NA
CDR3 protein: CASSSGGTWGRKSTDTQYF; CDR3 DNA: TGTGCCAGCAGTTCAGGGGGGACCTGGGGGCGAAAAAGCACAGATACGCAGTATTTT; V gene: TRBV28; CDR3 length: 19; J gene: TRBJ2-3; D gene: NA; clone size: NA
CDR3 protein: CASSYSGGGTDTQYF; CDR3 DNA: TGTGCCAGCAGTTACTCGGGGGGGGGCACAGATACGCAGTATTTT; V gene: TRBV6-5; CDR3 length: 15; J gene: TRBJ2-3; D gene: TRBD2; clone size: NA
CDR3 protein: CASSLQGNTQYF; CDR3 DNA: TGTGCCAGCAGCCTACAGGGAAATACGCAGTATTTT; V gene: TRBV7-8; CDR3 length: 12; J gene: TRBJ2-3; D gene: NA; clone size: NA
CDR3 protein: CASSVAGQVGYTF; CDR3 DNA: TGTGCCAGCAGCGTGGCAGGGCAGGTTGGCTACACCTTC; V gene: TRBV9; CDR3 length: 13; J gene: TRBJ1-2; D gene: NA; clone size: few
CDR3 protein: CASTQTGTGAETQYF; CDR3 DNA: TGCGCCAGCACCCAAACCGGGACAGGGGCGGAGACCCAGTACTTC; V gene: TRBV5-1; CDR3 length: 15; J gene: TRBJ2-5; D gene: TRBD1; clone size: NA
CDR3 protein: CSVAPGGGMNTEAFF; CDR3 DNA: TGCAGCGTTGCCCCTGGCGGGGGCATGAACACTGAAGCTTTCTTT; V gene: TRBV29-1; CDR3 length: 15; J gene: TRBJ1-1; D gene: NA; clone size: NA
CDR3 protein: CASGFRLLNYSNQPQHF; CDR3 DNA: TGCGCCAGCGGCTTCAGACTTCTAAATTATAGCAATCAGCCCCAGCATTTT; V gene: TRBV23-1; CDR3 length: 17; J gene: TRBJ1-5; D gene: NA; clone size: NA
CDR3 protein: CASSLAIPSYNEQFF; CDR3 DNA: TGTGCCAGCTCCCTAGCGATTCCCTCCTACAATGAGCAGTTCTTC; V gene: TRBV5-4; CDR3 length: 15; J gene: TRBJ2-1; D gene: NA; clone size: NA
CDR3 protein: CASSDRTSVTLNEQFF; CDR3 DNA: TGTGCCAGCAGCGATCGGACTAGCGTTACGCTTAATGAGCAGTTCTTC; V gene: TRBV11-3; CDR3 length: 16; J gene: TRBJ2-1; D gene: TRBD2; clone size: NA
CDR3 protein: CASSTDRGNQPQHF; CDR3 DNA: TGTGCCAGCAGCACGGACAGGGGAAATCAGCCCCAGCATTTT; V gene: TRBV21-1; CDR3 length: 14; J gene: TRBJ1-5; D gene: NA; clone size: many
CDR3 protein: CASLRTSGSSDTQYF; CDR3 DNA: TGTGCCAGCCTTCGGACTAGCGGGAGCTCAGATACGCAGTATTTT; V gene: TRBV19; CDR3 length: 15; J gene: TRBJ2-3; D gene: TRBD2; clone size: NA
CDR3 protein: CASSWTSGGEETQYF; CDR3 DNA: TGCGCCAGCAGCTGGACTAGCGGGGGGGAAGAGACCCAGTACTTC; V gene: TRBV5-1; CDR3 length: 15; J gene: TRBJ2-5; D gene: TRBD2; clone size: NA
CDR3 protein: CASSLGIGLAEQETQYF; CDR3 DNA: TGTGCCAGCAGCTTAGGAATCGGACTAGCGGAGCAAGAGACCCAGTACTTC; V gene: TRBV7-9; CDR3 length: 17; J gene: TRBJ2-5; D gene: TRBD2; clone size: NA
CDR3 protein: CASSFPTTNEKLFF; CDR3 DNA: TGTGCCAGCAGCTTTCCTACAACTAATGAAAAACTGTTTTTT; V gene: TRBV7-2; CDR3 length: 14; J gene: TRBJ1-4; D gene: NA; clone size: NA
CDR3 protein: CASSDSTAVPSGELFF; CDR3 DNA: TGTGCCAGCAGCGACTCCACGGCCGTACCCTCCGGGGAGCTGTTTTTT; V gene: TRBV11-2; CDR3 length: 16; J gene: TRBJ2-2; D gene: NA; clone size: few
CDR3 protein: CASSQYGEVQTQYF; CDR3 DNA: TGTGCCAGCAGCCAATACGGGGAGGTTCAGACCCAGTACTTC; V gene: TRBV7-3; CDR3 length: 14; J gene: TRBJ2-5; D gene: NA; clone size: once
CDR3 protein: CASSFARVQETQYF; CDR3 DNA: TGTGCCAGCAGCTTTGCCAGGGTGCAAGAGACCCAGTACTTC; V gene: TRBV5-5; CDR3 length: 14; J gene: TRBJ2-5; D gene: NA; clone size: NA
CDR3 protein: CASSPDRSGSPLHF; CDR3 DNA: TGTGCCAGCAGTCCGGACAGGTCGGGTTCACCCCTCCACTTT; V gene: TRBV6-5; CDR3 length: 14; J gene: TRBJ1-6; D gene: TRBD1; clone size: NA
CDR3 protein: CASSRELATLTGELFF; CDR3 DNA: TGTGCCAGCTCACGCGAACTAGCGACTCTAACCGGGGAGCTGTTTTTT; V gene: TRBV18; CDR3 length: 16; J gene: TRBJ2-2; D gene: TRBD2; clone size: NA
CDR3 protein: CASSLAGVGANVLTF; CDR3 DNA: TGCGCCAGCAGCTTGGCCGGTGTCGGGGCCAACGTCCTGACTTTC; V gene: TRBV5-1; CDR3 length: 15; J gene: TRBJ2-6; D gene: NA; clone size: NA
CDR3 protein: CASSLAKGLAGRSYEQYF; CDR3 DNA: TGTGCCAGCAGCTTGGCCAAAGGACTAGCGGGACGCTCCTACGAGCAGTACTTC; V gene: TRBV5-4; CDR3 length: 18; J gene: TRBJ2-7; D gene: TRBD2; clone size: NA
CDR3 protein: CASSYTSGGKLFF; CDR3 DNA: TGTGCCAGCAGTTATACATCGGGTGGAAAACTGTTTTTT; V gene: TRBV6-5; CDR3 length: 13; J gene: TRBJ1-4; D gene: NA; clone size: few
CDR3 protein: CASSPGEYNEKLFF; CDR3 DNA: TGTGCCAGCAGCCCAGGGGAGTATAATGAAAAACTGTTTTTT; V gene: TRBV7-9; CDR3 length: 14; J gene: TRBJ1-4; D gene: NA; clone size: NA
CDR3 protein: CSVREEVRNTGELFF; CDR3 DNA: TGCAGCGTCCGCGAAGAGGTCAGGAACACCGGGGAGCTGTTTTTT; V gene: TRBV29-1; CDR3 length: 15; J gene: TRBJ2-2; D gene: NA; clone size: few
CDR3 protein: CASSPKSGRNEQYF; CDR3 DNA: TGTGCCAGCAGCCCCAAGTCAGGGAGGAACGAGCAGTACTTC; V gene: TRBV7-3; CDR3 length: 14; J gene: TRBJ2-7; D gene: NA; clone size: NA
CDR3 protein: CASSATSGKAEQFF; CDR3 DNA: TGTGCCAGCAGCGCGACTAGCGGGAAGGCTGAGCAGTTCTTC; V gene: TRBV9; CDR3 length: 14; J gene: TRBJ2-1; D gene: TRBD2; clone size: NA
CDR3 protein: CASSSPGRGGVFSPLHF; CDR3 DNA: TGTGCCAGCAGCTCCCCCGGGCGGGGAGGGGTTTTTTCACCCCTCCACTTT; V gene: TRBV9; CDR3 length: 17; J gene: TRBJ1-6; D gene: NA; clone size: NA
CDR3 protein: CATGQFYGYTF; CDR3 DNA: TGTGCCACGGGACAATTTTATGGCTACACCTTC; V gene: TRBV6-5; CDR3 length: 11; J gene: TRBJ1-2; D gene: NA; clone size: NA
CDR3 protein: CASSWMTSGRFRDTQYF; CDR3 DNA: TGTGCCAGCAGCTGGATGACTAGCGGGAGATTCCGGGATACGCAGTATTTT; V gene: TRBV5-4; CDR3 length: 17; J gene: TRBJ2-3; D gene: TRBD2; clone size: NA
CDR3 protein: CATSRVGAGEQFF; CDR3 DNA: TGTGCCACCAGCAGAGTGGGGGCGGGTGAGCAGTTCTTC; V gene: TRBV15; CDR3 length: 13; J gene: TRBJ2-1; D gene: NA; clone size: NA
CDR3 protein: CASSFPNTDTQYF; CDR3 DNA: TGTGCCAGCAGTTTCCCCAATACAGATACGCAGTATTTT; V gene: TRBV12-3/TRBV12-4; CDR3 length: 13; J gene: TRBJ2-3; D gene: NA; clone size: NA
CDR3 protein: CASSGTSGQLLQETQYF; CDR3 DNA: TGTGCCAGCAGTGGGACTTCGGGACAGTTACTACAAGAGACCCAGTACTTC; V gene: TRBV28; CDR3 length: 17; J gene: TRBJ2-5; D gene: NA; clone size: NA
CDR3 protein: CASRGNSYEQYF; CDR3 DNA: TGCGCCAGCAGGGGCAACTCCTACGAGCAGTACTTC; V gene: TRBV5-1; CDR3 length: 12; J gene: TRBJ2-7; D gene: NA; clone size: few